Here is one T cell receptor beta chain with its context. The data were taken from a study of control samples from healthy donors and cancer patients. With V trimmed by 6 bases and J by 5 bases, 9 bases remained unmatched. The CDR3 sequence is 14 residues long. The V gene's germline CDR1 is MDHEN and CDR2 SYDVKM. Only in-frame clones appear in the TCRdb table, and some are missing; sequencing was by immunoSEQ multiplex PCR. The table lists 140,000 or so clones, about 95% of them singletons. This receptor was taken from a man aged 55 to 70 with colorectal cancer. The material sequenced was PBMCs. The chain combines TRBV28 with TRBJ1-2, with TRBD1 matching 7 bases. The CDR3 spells CASRLRGGRYGYTF. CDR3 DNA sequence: TGTGCCAGCAGGCTCCGAGGGGGCCGGTATGGCTACACCTTC.